This T cell receptor beta chain emerged from a study of T cell clones after liver transplantation. The overall study: Graft-donor-reactive sequences were compared with third-party-reactive TCRbeta sequences from pre-transplant mixed lymphocyte reactions. Patients counted as tolerant after at least one year off all immunosuppression, enzymes not exceeding twice normal.

Germline V gene sequence: CDR1 SGHRS, CDR2 YFSETQ. This CDR3 is built from 15 residues. V was clipped by 0 bases and J by 3 bases, with 13 bases between them. Produced via immunoSEQ multiplex PCR; TCRdb's table is partial and in-frame only. The table has roughly 15,000 clones, approximately 91% seen once. The chain is built from TRBV5-1 and TRBJ2-7, with a possible D match to TRBD2 (6 bases). Here the sequenced sample was CD8+ T cells from blood, taken before liver transplant. The clonotype was recovered from a human donor who received a liver transplant. CDR3 sequence: CASSLEGGRFYEQYF. The CDR3 bases are TGCGCCAGCAGCTTGGAAGGTGGGAGGTTCTACGAGCAGTACTTC.